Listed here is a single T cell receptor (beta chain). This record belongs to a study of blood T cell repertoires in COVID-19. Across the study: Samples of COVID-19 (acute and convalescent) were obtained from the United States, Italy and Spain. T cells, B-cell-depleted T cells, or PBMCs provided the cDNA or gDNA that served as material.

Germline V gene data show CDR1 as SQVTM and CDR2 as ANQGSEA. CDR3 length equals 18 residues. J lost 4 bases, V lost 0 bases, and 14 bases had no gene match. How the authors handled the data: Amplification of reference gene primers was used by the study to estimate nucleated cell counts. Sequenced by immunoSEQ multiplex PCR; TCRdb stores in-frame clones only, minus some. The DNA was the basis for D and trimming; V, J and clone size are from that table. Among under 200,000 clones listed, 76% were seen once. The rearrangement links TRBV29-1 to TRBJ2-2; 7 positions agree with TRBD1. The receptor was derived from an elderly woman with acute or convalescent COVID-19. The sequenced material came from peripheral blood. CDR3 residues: CSVEDRATGISGTGELFF. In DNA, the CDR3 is TGCAGCGTTGAAGACAGGGCGACAGGGATCTCGGGCACCGGGGAGCTGTTTTTT.